The 27 T cell receptor beta chains presented below share a single source sample, sequenced in a study of tumor-infiltrating lymphocytes in primary liver carcinoma. Alongside blood RNA obtained from unsorted whole blood, germline DNA was also extracted. Using a constant-region primer together with ProtoScript II reverse transcriptase, TCR beta cDNA was made from roughly 540 ng of total RNA. Three rounds of nested multiplex PCR with slightly modified ARM-PCR produced TCR beta libraries. Forward primers for TRBV1-TRBV30 and a C-beta reverse primer served the first two PCR rounds, at around 9 cycles each. One entry per CDR3 protein, called by TCRdb with MiXCR from the multiplex PCR reads. The sample contains 300,000 to 400,000 distinct CDR3 sequences, about 65% of which appear only once. Sequenced material: peripheral blood. These receptors originate from a man aged 35 to 55 with primary liver carcinoma and hepatitis B virus infection.

As regards this clonotype: Mismatch with germline at one junction end may stem from a read error. The chain couples TRBV5-6 to TRBJ2-2; a possible D gene is TRBD2 (5 bases). The CDR3 totals 15 residues. Per germline, CDR1 SGHDT and CDR2 YYEEEE. The CDR3 nucleotides read TGTGCCAGCAGCTTTCGAGGTTGGGAATCCGGGGAGCTCTTTTTT. Its protein is CASSFRGWESGELFF.

This clonotype was observed once. The germline gene is not matched at one end of the junction; a read error may be the cause. The chain carries TRBV10-2 and TRBJ2-5; D is possibly TRBD2 (5 bases). The V gene's germline CDR1 is WSHSY and CDR2 SAAADI. This CDR3 is built from 17 residues. CDR3 region: CTSSESGGGYFQEARYF. The CDR3 DNA reads as TGCACCAGCAGTGAGTCTGGCGGAGGCTACTTCCAAGAGGCCCGGTACTTC.

This clonotype was observed at least ten times. A read error may produce the germline difference seen at one junction end. The chain couples TRBV11-1 to TRBJ1-1; D gene unclear. The length of the CDR3 is 13 residues. CDR1 and CDR2 from the germline V gene are SGHAT and FQDESV (reference sequence). The CDR3 bases are TGTGCCAGCAACTTAGGGTTGAGCACTGAAGCTTTCTTT. This translates into CASNLGLSTEAFF.

As regards this clonotype: A read error may be the cause here, since a much bigger clone is one base away. As the CDR3 is not closed by the conserved phenylalanine or tryptophan, this likely results from a read error. The chain links TRBV4-1 to TRBJ2-7; 8 bases line up with TRBD1. V was pared by 1 base and J by 5 bases, with 7 bases of the junction left unmatched. The CDR3 extends over 15 amino acids. CDR1 and CDR2 from the germline V gene are MGHRA and YSYEKL. The CDR3 protein is CASSQALGQGHEQYS. CDR3 bases: TGCGCCAGCAGCCAAGCCCTAGGACAGGGTCACGAGCAGTACTCC.

The sample holds a few counts of this clonotype. The missing conserved phenylalanine or tryptophan at the end of this CDR3 makes a read error likely. V is TRBV11-2 and J is TRBJ2-1; D is possibly TRBD2 (6 bases). Germline-derived CDR1 and CDR2 are SGHAT and FQNNGV. This CDR3 comprises 12 residues. CDR3 sequence reads: CAGSLVAAEQFL. The CDR3 nucleotides are TGTGCCGGCAGCTTAGTAGCGGCTGAGCAGTTCCTC.

Note on this clonotype: The junction departs from germline at one end; a sequencing error may be responsible. The V call is TRBV12-3 or TRBV12-4, the J call TRBJ1-2; no reliable D call. The CDR3 has 11 residues. The CDR3 nucleotides read TGTGACAGCAGTTTTACGGAACGGACCTTCTTC. This gives the protein CDSSFTERTFF.

Worth noting for this clonotype: This could be a read error, since a much larger clone is one nucleotide away. The V and J genes are TRBV12-3 or TRBV12-4 and TRBJ2-1; 7 bases align to TRBD1. The CDR3 has 15 amino acids. This CDR3 is CASGFLGQVNNEQFF. CDR3 nucleotides: TGTGCCAGCGGTTTCCTCGGACAGGTCAACAATGAGCAGTTCTTC.

For this clonotype: One junction end does not reproduce the germline sequence, and a read error may be involved. The chain carries TRBV11-2 and TRBJ2-2; TRBD1 matches 9 bases. This CDR3 region has 17 residues. Germline V gene data show CDR1 as SGHAT and CDR2 as FQNNGV. The CDR3 sequence is CASTSTGQGRITGELFF. CDR3 nucleotide sequence: TGTGCCAGCACCTCAACGGGACAGGGTCGAATCACCGGGGAACTGTTTTTT.

This chain uses TRBV5-4 with TRBJ2-2; TRBD2 matches at 9 bases. This CDR3 has 15 residues. Germline CDR1 SGHNT, CDR2 YYREEE (reference sequence). V shed 1 base, J shed 3 bases, and the junction held 1 base outside the gene matches. CDR3 amino acids: CASSLPSGDTGELFF. For the CDR3, the DNA is TGTGCCAGCAGCTTGCCTAGCGGGGACACCGGGGAGCTGTTTTTT. The whole variable domain, remainder taken from reference TRBV5-4 and TRBJ2-2, is ETGVTQSPTHLIKTRGQQVTLRCSSQSGHNTVSWYQQALGQGPQFIFQYYREEENGRGNFPPRFSGLQFPNYSSELNVNALELDDSALYLCASSLPSGDTGELFFGEGSRLTVL.

The chain couples TRBV5-5 to TRBJ1-4, with D uncertain. Germline values: CDR1 SGHKS, CDR2 YYEKEE (reference sequence). V shed 4 bases and J shed 6 bases, with 19 bases lying between them. CDR3 length: 16 residues. The CDR3 DNA follows: TGTGCCAGCAGCCGTTCTATTCAGTCTCGGGATGAAAAACTGTTTTTT. Translated, it gives CASSRSIQSRDEKLFF.

This clonotype was seen only a few times. The chain is built from TRBV5-1 and TRBJ2-7; 9 bases align to TRBD2. V was pared by 4 bases and J by 6 bases, with 8 bases of the junction left unmatched. The germline CDR1 and CDR2 sequences are SGHRS and YFSETQ. The CDR3 spans 14 residues. The CDR3 DNA is TGCGCCAGCAGCCTAGCGGGGACTACCCTCGAGCAGTACTTC. Amino acids: CASSLAGTTLEQYF.

This clonotype occurred many times. V and J are TRBV10-2 and TRBJ2-3; 8 nucleotides line up with TRBD2. The ends lost 8 bases at V and 2 bases at J; junction bases unmatched: 15. Per the germline V gene, CDR1 is WSHSY and CDR2 is SAAADI. CDR3 length: 17 residues. The CDR3 region is CASRISGTPLTTDTQYF. DNA for the CDR3: TGCGCCAGCCGGATTAGCGGGACCCCTCTCACCACAGATACGCAGTATTTT.

V and J are TRBV11-2 and TRBJ2-7; D gene ambiguous. The V and J ends lost 5 bases and 3 bases respectively, with 8 bases between them. Germline-derived CDR1 and CDR2 are SGHAT and FQNNGV. This CDR3 has 12 amino acids. The CDR3 bases are TGTGCCAGCAGCCAAAAGGACTACGAGCAGTACTTC. Translating it yields CASSQKDYEQYF.

The sample holds a few counts of this clonotype. The chain carries TRBV5-4 and TRBJ2-6, with D unclear. V dropped 1 base and J dropped 4 bases, with 12 bases sitting between them. CDR1 and CDR2 (germline): SGHNT, YYREEE (reference sequence). This CDR3 has 16 residues. As DNA, the CDR3 is TGTGCCAGCAGCTTGCCGAGTGAAGCGGGGGCCAACGTCCTGACTTTC. It codes for CASSLPSEAGANVLTF.

Turning to this clonotype: It may be a read error: a sequence one base away is much more abundant. The V and J genes are TRBV6-2 or TRBV6-3 and TRBJ2-7; D is uncertain. This CDR3 has 13 residues. With 8 bases removed from V and 0 bases from J, the gap between germline ends came to 11 bases. Germline CDR1 and CDR2: MNHEY and SVGEGT. CDR3 sequence: CASSYVLSYEQYF. CDR3 nucleotide sequence: TGTGCCAGCTCGTACGTCCTCTCCTACGAGCAGTACTTC.

To note about this clonotype: Just one base apart from a much larger clone, this may be a read error. This likely comes from a read error, as the CDR3 has no conserved phenylalanine or tryptophan at its end. V usage is TRBV24-1 and J usage is TRBJ2-2; 10 bases are shared with TRBD1. The CDR3 has 15 residues. V dropped 7 bases and J dropped 3; count of bases not matched to a gene: 4. From germline, CDR1 is KGHDR and CDR2 SFDVKD. DNA for the CDR3: TGTGCCACCAGACCGGGACAGGGGTACACCGGGGAGCTGTTTATT. Its protein is CATRPGQGYTGELFI.

As concerns this clonotype: One junction end does not reproduce the germline sequence, and a read error may be involved. This sequence joins TRBV6-2 or TRBV6-3 and TRBJ2-7, with 7 bases fitting TRBD1. CDR3 length: 14 residues. Germline CDR1 reads MNHEY; CDR2 reads SVGEGT. CDR3 DNA: TGTGCCAGCAGTTACAGCAGGGACAGCTACGAACAGTACTTC. Translating gives CASSYSRDSYEQYF.

This clonotype was observed a single time. This likely comes from a read error, as the CDR3 has no conserved phenylalanine or tryptophan at its end. The limits of the CDR3 on the DNA are not certain, so only TCRdb's listed CDR3 is given. The chain couples TRBV6-2 or TRBV6-3 to TRBJ1-5; TRBD1 is taken as the D call from the table, unchecked against the DNA. CDR1 and CDR2 (germline): MNHEY, SVGEGT. The CDR3 region is 15 residues in length, termini included. The CDR3 loop reads CASSSPRVLDQPQLL.

The chain recombines TRBV6-6 with TRBJ2-1; the D gene is possibly TRBD2 (6 bases). This CDR3 is built from 16 residues. V lost 5 bases to trimming and J lost 4 bases, with 18 bases between them. Germline V gene data show CDR1 as MNHNY and CDR2 as SVGAGI (reference sequence). CDR3 sequence (DNA): TGTGCCAGCAGTCGGAGCACGACTAGGATATACAATGAGCAGTTCTTC. Its translation: CASSRSTTRIYNEQFF.

On this clonotype: A junction end diverges from the germline sequence, so it may reflect a read error. The rearrangement links TRBV5-4 to TRBJ2-5, with D unclear. Germline CDR1 reads SGHNT; CDR2 reads YYREEE (reference sequence). CDR3 length equals 13 residues. CDR3 sequence reads: CAGSSDWGETQYF. CDR3 bases: TGTGCCGGCAGCTCCGACTGGGGAGAGACCCAGTACTTC.

V gene TRBV5-1 combines with J gene TRBJ2-2, with a possible D match to TRBD1 (5 bases). V was pared by 4 bases and J by 3 bases, with 13 bases between. CDR1 is SGHRS and CDR2 is YFSETQ in the germline V gene. CDR3 size: 15 residues. CDR3 coding DNA: TGCGCCAGCAGCCCCCTGGACACGGACACCGGGGAGCTGTTTTTT. Protein: CASSPLDTDTGELFF. Looking up the rest from reference TRBV5-1 and TRBJ2-2 gives the full variable domain: KAGVTQTPRYLIKTRGQQVTLSCSPISGHRSVSWYQQTPGQGLQFLFEYFSETQRNKGNFPGRFSGRQFSNSRSEMNVSTLELGDSALYLCASSPLDTDTGELFFGEGSRLTVL.

Remarks on this clonotype: An end of the junction differs from the germline gene, which may be a read error. The chain couples TRBV29-1 to TRBJ2-6; the D call may be TRBD1 or TRBD2 (5 bases each). The CDR3 consists of 16 residues. The germline V gene has CDR1 SQVTM and CDR2 ANQGSEA. The CDR3 protein is CSVVGGGLSGANDLTF. The CDR3, as DNA: TGCAGCGTTGTAGGTGGCGGACTCTCTGGGGCCAACGACCTGACTTTC.

The rearrangement links TRBV6-1 to TRBJ1-3; D unresolved. There are 17 residues in the CDR3. The germline V gene encodes CDR1 MNHNS and CDR2 SASEGT. Trimming took off 4 bases at V and 1 base at J, with 17 bases between the two ends. The DNA of the CDR3 is TGTGCCAGCAGTGGCGCCTCTAAGCCAAGGTCTGGAAACACCATATATTTT. Amino acids: CASSGASKPRSGNTIYF.

Worth noting for this clonotype: This could be a read error, since a much larger clone is one nucleotide away. This chain joins TRBV29-1 and TRBJ2-5, with TRBD2 matching 8 bases. The CDR3 consists of 14 residues. The germline CDR1 and CDR2 sequences are SQVTM and ANQGSEA. As DNA, the CDR3 is TGCAGGGTTGAAGGACTAGCCCTCAAAGAGACCCAGTACTTC. The encoded protein is CRVEGLALKETQYF.

The V gene is TRBV6-1, the J gene TRBJ2-3; D not resolved. Germline V gene data show CDR1 as MNHNS and CDR2 as SASEGT. V was shortened by 4 bases and J by 6 bases, with 8 bases between the two germline ends. This CDR3 contains 12 residues. The CDR3 nucleotides read TGTGCCAGCAGTGGAGGTTGGGATACGCAGTATTTT. The encoded protein is CASSGGWDTQYF.

The chain links TRBV28 to TRBJ2-1; 9 bases are a match to TRBD1. CDR1 and CDR2 (germline): MDHEN, SYDVKM. Germline trimming cut 5 bases from V and 3 bases from J; bases unmatched to any gene: 2. The CDR3 length is 14 residues. As DNA, the CDR3 is TGTGCCAGCAGTACGGACAGGGGCTACAATGAGCAGTTCTTC. It translates to CASSTDRGYNEQFF.

Comments on this clonotype: A much bigger clone sits one base away, suggesting this may be a read error. This sequence joins TRBV6-6 and TRBJ2-7, with no clear D. Trimming shortened V by 6 bases and J by 2 bases, and 17 bases separated the two germline ends. From germline, CDR1 is MNHNY and CDR2 SVGAGI (reference sequence). The CDR3 totals 15 residues. CDR3 in amino acids: CASSPRRPIAYEQYF. CDR3 sequence (DNA): TGTGCCAGCAGCCCCAGGCGTCCAATAGCCTACGAGCAGTACTTC.